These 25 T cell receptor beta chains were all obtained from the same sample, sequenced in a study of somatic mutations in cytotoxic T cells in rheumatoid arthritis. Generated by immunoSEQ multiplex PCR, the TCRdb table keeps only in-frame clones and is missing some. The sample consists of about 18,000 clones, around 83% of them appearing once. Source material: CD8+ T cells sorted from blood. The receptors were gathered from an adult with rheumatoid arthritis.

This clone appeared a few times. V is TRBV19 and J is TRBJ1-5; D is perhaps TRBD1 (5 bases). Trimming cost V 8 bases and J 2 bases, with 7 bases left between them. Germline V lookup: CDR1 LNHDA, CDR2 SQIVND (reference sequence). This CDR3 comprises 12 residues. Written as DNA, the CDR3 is TGTGCCAGTCAACAGGGCAATCAGCCCCAGCATTTT. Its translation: CASQQGNQPQHF. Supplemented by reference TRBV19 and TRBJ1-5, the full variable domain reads DGGITQSPKYLFRKEGQNVTLSCEQNLNHDAMYWYRQDPGQGLRLIYYSQIVNDFQKGDIAEGYSVSREKKESFPLTVTSAQKNPTAFYLCASQQGNQPQHFGDGTRLSIL.

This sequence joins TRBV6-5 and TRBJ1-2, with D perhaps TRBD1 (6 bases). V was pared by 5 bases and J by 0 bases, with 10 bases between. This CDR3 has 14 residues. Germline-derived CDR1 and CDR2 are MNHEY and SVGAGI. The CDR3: CASSGTRANYGYTF. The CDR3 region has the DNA TGTGCCAGCAGTGGGACAAGAGCTAACTATGGCTACACCTTC.

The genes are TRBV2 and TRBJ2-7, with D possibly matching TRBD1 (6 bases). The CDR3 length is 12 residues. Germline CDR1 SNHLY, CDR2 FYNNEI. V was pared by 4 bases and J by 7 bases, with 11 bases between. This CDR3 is CASSAGVWEQYF. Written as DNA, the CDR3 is TGTGCCAGCAGTGCAGGGGTATGGGAGCAGTACTTC.

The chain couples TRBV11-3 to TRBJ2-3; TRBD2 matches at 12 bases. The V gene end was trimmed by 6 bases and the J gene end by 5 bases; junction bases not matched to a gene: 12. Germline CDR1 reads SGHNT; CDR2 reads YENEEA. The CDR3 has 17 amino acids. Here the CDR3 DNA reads TGTGCCAGCAGTTTTCCGGGACTAGCGGGTGGGATAGATACGCAGTATTTT. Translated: CASSFPGLAGGIDTQYF. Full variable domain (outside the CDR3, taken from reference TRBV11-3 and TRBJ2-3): EAGVVQSPRYKIIEKKQPVAFWCNPISGHNTLYWYLQNLGQGPELLIRYENEEAVDDSQLPKDRFSAERLKGVDSTLKIQPAELGDSAVYLCASSFPGLAGGIDTQYFGPGTRLTVL.

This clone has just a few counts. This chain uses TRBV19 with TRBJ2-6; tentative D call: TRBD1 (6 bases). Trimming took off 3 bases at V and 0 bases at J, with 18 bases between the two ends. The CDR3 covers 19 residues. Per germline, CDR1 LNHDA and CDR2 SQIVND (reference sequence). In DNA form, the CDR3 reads TGTGCCAGTAGTATCCCCCTCGGACAGTATAGCTCTGGGGCCAACGTCCTGACTTTC. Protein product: CASSIPLGQYSSGANVLTF.

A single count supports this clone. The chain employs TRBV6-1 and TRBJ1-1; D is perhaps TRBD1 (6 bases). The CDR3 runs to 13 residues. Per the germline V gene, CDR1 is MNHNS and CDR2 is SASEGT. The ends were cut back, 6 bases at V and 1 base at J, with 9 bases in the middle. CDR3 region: CASSLQGNTEAFF. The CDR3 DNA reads TGTGCCAGCAGCTTACAGGGGAACACTGAAGCTTTCTTT.

As DNA, the CDR3 is TGTGCCAGCAGCCACCCGGGACAGGCCTACGAGCAGTACTTC. It codes for CASSHPGQAYEQYF. The chain combines TRBV4-2 with TRBJ2-7; TRBD1 matches 8 bases. With 3 bases clipped from V and 2 bases from J, the junction kept 3 bases outside the gene matches. The CDR3 spans 14 residues. CDR1 LGHNA and CDR2 YNFKEQ come from the germline V gene.

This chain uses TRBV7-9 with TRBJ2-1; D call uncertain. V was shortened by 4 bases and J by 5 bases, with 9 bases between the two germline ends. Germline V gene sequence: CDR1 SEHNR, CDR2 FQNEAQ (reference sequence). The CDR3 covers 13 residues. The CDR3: CASSSELDNEQFF. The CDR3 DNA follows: TGTGCCAGCAGCTCGGAGTTAGACAATGAGCAGTTCTTC.

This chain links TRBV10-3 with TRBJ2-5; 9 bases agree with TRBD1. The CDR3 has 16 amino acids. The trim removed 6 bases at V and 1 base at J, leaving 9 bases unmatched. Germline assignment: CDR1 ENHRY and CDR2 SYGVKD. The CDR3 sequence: CAISIFRDRAQETQYF. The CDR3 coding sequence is TGTGCCATCAGCATTTTCCGGGACAGGGCCCAAGAGACCCAGTACTTC.

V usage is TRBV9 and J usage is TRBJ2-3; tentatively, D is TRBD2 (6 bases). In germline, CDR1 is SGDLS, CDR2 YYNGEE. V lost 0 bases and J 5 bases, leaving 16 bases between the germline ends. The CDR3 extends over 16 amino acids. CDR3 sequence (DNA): TGTGCCAGCAGCGTAGTGGTGGCGGGATCGGGAGATACGCAGTATTTT. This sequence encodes CASSVVVAGSGDTQYF.

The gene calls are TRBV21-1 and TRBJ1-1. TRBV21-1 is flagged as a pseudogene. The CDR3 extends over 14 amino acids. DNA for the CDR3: TGTGCCAGCAGCAAAGAAAAGTCTAGAACTGAAGCTTTCTTT. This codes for CASSKEKSRTEAFF.

The CDR3 sequence: CASKELAGPFQETQYF. The CDR3, as DNA: TGTGCCAGTAAGGAACTAGCGGGGCCCTTCCAAGAGACCCAGTACTTC. The chain has TRBV19 and TRBJ2-5, with 10 bases fitting TRBD2. Per the germline V gene, CDR1 is LNHDA and CDR2 is SQIVND (reference sequence). The CDR3 loop spans 16 amino acids. Losses at the gene ends were 7 bases for V and 1 base for J; bases not matched to a gene: 9.

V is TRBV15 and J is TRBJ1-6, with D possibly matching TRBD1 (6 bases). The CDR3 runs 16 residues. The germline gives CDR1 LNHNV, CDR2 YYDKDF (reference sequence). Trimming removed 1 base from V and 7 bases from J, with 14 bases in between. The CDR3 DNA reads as TGTGCCACCAGCAGAGGGCAGGGGTCCCGGAATTCACCCCTCCACTTT. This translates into CATSRGQGSRNSPLHF.

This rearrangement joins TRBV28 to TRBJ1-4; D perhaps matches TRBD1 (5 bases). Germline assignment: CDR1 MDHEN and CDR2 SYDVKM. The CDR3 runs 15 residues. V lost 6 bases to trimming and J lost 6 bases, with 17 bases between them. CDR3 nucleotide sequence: TGTGCCAGCAGCTATAGGGGTCTGCTGGATGAAAAACTGTTTTTT. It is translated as CASSYRGLLDEKLFF.

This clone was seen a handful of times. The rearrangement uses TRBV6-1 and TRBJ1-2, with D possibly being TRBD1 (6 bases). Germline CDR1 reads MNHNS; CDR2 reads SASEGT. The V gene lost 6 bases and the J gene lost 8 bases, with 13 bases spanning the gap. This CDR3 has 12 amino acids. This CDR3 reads CASRGGPWGYTF. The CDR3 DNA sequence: TGTGCCAGCAGGGGGGGGCCCTGGGGCTACACCTTC.

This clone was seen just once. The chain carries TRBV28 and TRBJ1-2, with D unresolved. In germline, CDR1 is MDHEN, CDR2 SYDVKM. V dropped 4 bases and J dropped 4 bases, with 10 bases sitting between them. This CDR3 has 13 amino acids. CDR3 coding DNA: TGTGCCAGCAGTTGGCCTCTTAGCTATGGCTACACCTTC. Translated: CASSWPLSYGYTF.

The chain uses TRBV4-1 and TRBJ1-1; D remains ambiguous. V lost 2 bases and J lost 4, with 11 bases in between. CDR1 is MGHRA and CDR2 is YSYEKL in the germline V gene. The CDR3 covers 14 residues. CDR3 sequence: CASSQKDLTTEAFF. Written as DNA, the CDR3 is TGCGCCAGCAGCCAAAAAGACTTGACCACTGAAGCTTTCTTT.

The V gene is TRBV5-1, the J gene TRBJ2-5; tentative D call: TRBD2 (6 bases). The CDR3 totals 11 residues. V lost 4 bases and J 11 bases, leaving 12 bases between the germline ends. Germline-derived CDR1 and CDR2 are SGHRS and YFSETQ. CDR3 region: CASSMGGEQYF. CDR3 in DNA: TGCGCCAGCAGCATGGGGGGAGAGCAGTACTTC. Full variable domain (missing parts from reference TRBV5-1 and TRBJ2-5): KAGVTQTPRYLIKTRGQQVTLSCSPISGHRSVSWYQQTPGQGLQFLFEYFSETQRNKGNFPGRFSGRQFSNSRSEMNVSTLELGDSALYLCASSMGGEQYFGPGTRLLVL.

As DNA, the CDR3 is TGTGCCACCAGCAGCCGGGCCGAGCAGTTCTTC. Its protein is CATSSRAEQFF. This chain joins TRBV15 and TRBJ2-1; D remains ambiguous. Germline V CDR1 and CDR2: LNHNV, YYDKDF (reference sequence). Trimming pared 3 bases from V and 10 bases from J, leaving 7 bases between. The CDR3 is 11 residues long.

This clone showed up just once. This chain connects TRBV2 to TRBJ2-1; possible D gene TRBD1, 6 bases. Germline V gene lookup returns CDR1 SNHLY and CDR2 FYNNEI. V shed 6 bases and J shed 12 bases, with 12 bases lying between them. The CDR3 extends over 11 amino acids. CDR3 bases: TGTGCCAGCAGGGGGGCCCCTATGCAGTTCTTC. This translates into CASRGAPMQFF.

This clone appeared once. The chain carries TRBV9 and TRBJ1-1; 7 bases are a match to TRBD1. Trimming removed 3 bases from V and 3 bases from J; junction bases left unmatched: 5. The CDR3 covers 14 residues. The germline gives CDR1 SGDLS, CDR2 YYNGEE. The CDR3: CASSEGAEDTEAFF. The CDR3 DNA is TGTGCCAGCAGCGAGGGGGCAGAGGACACTGAAGCTTTCTTT.

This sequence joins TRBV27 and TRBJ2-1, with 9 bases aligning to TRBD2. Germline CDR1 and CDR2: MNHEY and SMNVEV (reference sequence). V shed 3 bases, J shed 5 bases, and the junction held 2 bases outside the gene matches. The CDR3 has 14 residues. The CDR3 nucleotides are TGTGCCAGCAGTTTCTCTAGCGGGGACAATGAGCAGTTCTTC. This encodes CASSFSSGDNEQFF.

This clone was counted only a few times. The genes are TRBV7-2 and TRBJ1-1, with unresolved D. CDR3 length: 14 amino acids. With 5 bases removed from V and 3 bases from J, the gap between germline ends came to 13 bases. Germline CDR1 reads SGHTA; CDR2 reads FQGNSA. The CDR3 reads CASSESPWDTEAFF. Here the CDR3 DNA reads TGTGCCAGCAGCGAGAGTCCTTGGGACACTGAAGCTTTCTTT.

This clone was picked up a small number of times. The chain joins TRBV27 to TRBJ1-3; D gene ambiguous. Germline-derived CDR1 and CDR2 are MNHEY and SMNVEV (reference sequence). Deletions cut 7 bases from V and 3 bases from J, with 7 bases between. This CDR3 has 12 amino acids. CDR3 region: CASIGDGNTIYF. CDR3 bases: TGTGCCAGCATCGGGGATGGAAACACCATATATTTT.

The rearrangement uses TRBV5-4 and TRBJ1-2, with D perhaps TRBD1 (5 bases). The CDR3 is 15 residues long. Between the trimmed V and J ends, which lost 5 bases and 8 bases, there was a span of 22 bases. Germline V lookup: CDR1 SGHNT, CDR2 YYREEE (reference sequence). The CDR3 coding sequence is TGTGCCAGCAGTCACGGGTGGGGCCCATTGGCGGGCTACACCTTC. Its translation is CASSHGWGPLAGYTF. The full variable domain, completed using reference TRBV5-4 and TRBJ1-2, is ETGVTQSPTHLIKTRGQQVTLRCSSQSGHNTVSWYQQALGQGPQFIFQYYREEENGRGNFPPRFSGLQFPNYSSELNVNALELDDSALYLCASSHGWGPLAGYTFGSGTRLTVV.